The 20 T cell receptor beta chains below come from one sample, sequenced in a study of blood T cells in healthy people across ages. Through a sample-barcoded 5' primer and a J-beta primer mix, a second PCR was run for roughly 7 to 11 cycles. TCRdb reprocessed the 5' RACE reads with MiXCR, giving one entry per CDR3 protein. The sample holds approximately 1.5 million distinct CDR3 sequences; approximately 43% are singletons and the top ten take 4%. Input material: blood. The receptors stem from a woman aged 18 to 35 in good health.

This sequence joins TRBV20-1 and TRBJ1-1; maybe TRBD1 (5 bases). The germline CDR1 and CDR2 sequences are DFQATT and SNEGSKA (reference sequence). The CDR3 is made up of 13 amino acids. Trimming removed 5 bases at V and 1 base at J, with 11 bases between. In DNA form, the CDR3 reads TGCAGTGCTTGCCGGGACCGGAACACTGAAGCTTTCTTT. The encoded protein is CSACRDRNTEAFF.

This chain joins TRBV7-2 and TRBJ2-7, with D unresolved. Germline V gives CDR1 SGHTA, CDR2 FQGNSA. Trimming cost V 2 bases and J 0 bases, with 8 bases left between them. The CDR3 contains 14 residues. The CDR3 DNA sequence: TGTGCCAGCAGCTTAACCGGCCGCTCCTACGAGCAGTACTTC. Amino acid sequence: CASSLTGRSYEQYF.

This sequence joins TRBV12-3 or TRBV12-4 and TRBJ1-5; D perhaps matches TRBD1 (5 bases). The CDR3 sequence is 17 residues long. V was trimmed by 0 bases and J by 2 bases, leaving 14 bases between them. CDR3 bases: TGTGCCAGCAGTTTAGCAAGGGTCCGGGGGGGCAATCAGCCCCAGCATTTT. As protein: CASSLARVRGGNQPQHF.

This clonotype occurred a few times. The V and J genes are TRBV4-2 and TRBJ2-1; no definite D call. The CDR3 extends over 15 amino acids. V was shortened by 1 base and J by 9 bases, with 16 bases between the two germline ends. Germline CDR1 and CDR2: LGHNA and YNFKEQ. The CDR3 DNA reads TGTGCCAGCAGCCAAGTTAATTTCTACGGCGCTGAGCAGTTCTTC. Its protein product is CASSQVNFYGAEQFF.

The rearrangement links TRBV11-2 to TRBJ1-2, with a tentative D call TRBD1 (5 bases). CDR3 length: 17 amino acids. CDR1 and CDR2 from the germline V gene are SGHAT and FQNNGV. The ends were cut back, 1 base at V and 8 bases at J, with 23 bases in the middle. The CDR3 loop reads CASSLGFPGTTNWGYTF. The CDR3 coding sequence is TGTGCCAGCAGCTTAGGGTTTCCAGGGACGACGAATTGGGGCTACACCTTC.

This sequence joins TRBV10-1 and TRBJ1-5, with D hard to call. Germline CDR1 WNHNN, CDR2 SYGVQD (reference sequence). V was trimmed by 2 bases and J by 7 bases, leaving 15 bases between them. The CDR3 covers 15 residues. The CDR3 loop reads CASSENRRGEQPQHF. CDR3 coding DNA: TGCGCCAGCAGTGAGAACCGGCGGGGTGAACAGCCCCAGCATTTT.

The chain has TRBV6-2 or TRBV6-3 and TRBJ2-1; 10 bases line up with TRBD2. In germline, CDR1 is MNHEY, CDR2 SVGEGT. V was pared by 5 bases and J by 2 bases, with 6 bases of the junction left unmatched. The CDR3 is 16 residues long. The CDR3 sequence: CASSDLAGGPYNEQFF. The CDR3 DNA follows: TGTGCCAGCAGTGACTTAGCGGGGGGTCCCTACAATGAGCAGTTCTTC.

As concerns this clonotype: One end of the junction does not line up with germline, which may come from a read error. CDR3 in DNA: TGTGTCAGCAGACCAGGACGCAACTATGGCTACACCTTC. Its translation is CVSRPGRNYGYTF. The gene calls are TRBV12-3 or TRBV12-4 and TRBJ1-2; D is unresolved. This CDR3 is 13 amino acids long.

The J gene is TRBJ2-4, the V gene TRBV6-2 or TRBV6-3; 8 bases are shared with TRBD1. The V segment lost 6 bases and the J segment 2 bases; nucleotides outside the gene matches: 12. CDR3 length equals 17 residues. Per the germline V gene, CDR1 is MNHEY and CDR2 is SVGEGT. DNA for the CDR3: TGTGCCAGCAGCCGACGTCCGGGACAGGTTACCAAAAACATTCAGTACTTC. It yields the protein CASSRRPGQVTKNIQYF.

CDR3 nucleotide sequence: TGTGCCAGCAGCCCCCTTTCGTACAGGGGACCCTACAATGAGCAGTTCTTC. Its translation: CASSPLSYRGPYNEQFF. The chain couples TRBV7-6 to TRBJ2-1; TRBD1 agrees at 7 bases. V dropped 5 bases and J dropped 2; count of bases not matched to a gene: 12. This CDR3 region has 17 residues. Germline V gene lookup returns CDR1 SGHVS and CDR2 FNYEAQ. The whole variable domain, filled in from reference TRBV7-6 and TRBJ2-1, reads GAGVSQSPRYKVTKRGQDVALRCDPISGHVSLYWYRQALGQGPEFLTYFNYEAQQDKSGLPNDRFSAERPEGSISTLTIQRTEQRDSAMYRCASSPLSYRGPYNEQFFGPGTRLTVL.

V usage is TRBV30 and J usage is TRBJ2-1; no firm D call. The CDR3 length is 12 residues. The germline V and J ends were trimmed by 4 bases and 9 bases, with 13 bases remaining between them. Germline V gene sequence: CDR1 GTSNPN, CDR2 SVGIG (reference sequence). The CDR3 region is CAWTLLGIEQFF. For the CDR3, the DNA is TGTGCCTGGACCCTTCTGGGCATTGAGCAGTTCTTC. Filled out from reference TRBV30 and TRBJ2-1, the complete variable domain reads SQTIHQWPATLVQPVGSPLSLECTVEGTSNPNLYWYRQAAGRGLQLLFYSVGIGQISSEVPQNLSASRPQDRQFILSSKKLLLSDSGFYLCAWTLLGIEQFFGPGTRLTVL.

V usage is TRBV7-6 and J usage is TRBJ2-7, with 9 nucleotides matching TRBD1. Germline V gives CDR1 SGHVS, CDR2 FNYEAQ. Trimming took 3 bases from V and 5 from J; bases not matched to a gene: 5. The CDR3 contains 14 residues. CDR3 region: CASSFGGQGHEQYF. The CDR3 DNA follows: TGTGCCAGCAGCTTTGGGGGACAGGGTCACGAGCAGTACTTC.

This chain joins TRBV18 and TRBJ1-1, with D possibly being TRBD1 (5 bases). Trimming took 4 bases from V and 4 from J, leaving 16 bases between them. Germline V gene sequence: CDR1 KGHSH, CDR2 LQKENI. The CDR3 length is 15 residues. In DNA, the CDR3 is TGTGCCAGCTCACTTGAACTGGGGCGAGGCACTGAAGCTTTCTTT. Its translation: CASSLELGRGTEAFF. Using reference TRBV18 and TRBJ1-1 for the parts outside the CDR3, the full variable domain is NAGVMQNPRHLVRRRGQEARLRCSPMKGHSHVYWYRQLPEEGLKFMVYLQKENIIDESGMPKERFSAEFPKEGPSILRIQQVVRGDSAAYFCASSLELGRGTEAFFGQGTRLTVV.

This CDR3 is CASSDRGALGTEAFF. The CDR3 bases are TGTGCCAGCAGTGATCGCGGGGCCTTAGGCACTGAAGCTTTCTTT. The chain employs TRBV6-1 and TRBJ1-1; the D gene is possibly TRBD1 (5 bases). V was trimmed by 3 bases and J by 4 bases, leaving 15 bases between them. Germline CDR1 reads MNHNS; CDR2 reads SASEGT. This CDR3 comprises 15 residues.

This clonotype came up once. The gene calls are TRBV14 and TRBJ1-1, with a possible D match to TRBD1 (5 bases). Germline CDR1 is SGHDN and CDR2 is FVKESK. V lost 5 bases to trimming and J lost 5 bases, with 18 bases between them. The CDR3 is 15 residues long. This CDR3 is CASSILGGRGTEAFF. DNA for the CDR3: TGTGCCAGCAGCATCTTGGGGGGGAGAGGTACTGAAGCTTTCTTT.

The CDR3 nucleotides are TGCGCCAGCAGCTTGGAGGGCTTGTCCTACAATGAGCAGTACTTC. It encodes CASSLEGLSYNEQYF. The chain has TRBV5-1 and TRBJ2-7; no definite D call. Deletions cut 0 bases from V and 7 bases from J, with 17 bases between. CDR3 length equals 15 residues. Germline loops: CDR1 SGHRS, CDR2 YFSETQ.

The chain combines TRBV20-1 with TRBJ1-4; D possibly corresponds to TRBD1 (6 bases). The CDR3 contains 13 residues. V was shortened by 0 bases and J by 5 bases, with 7 bases between the two germline ends. Germline CDR1 is DFQATT and CDR2 is SNEGSKA (reference sequence). CDR3 sequence reads: CSAREGGNEKLFF. CDR3 DNA sequence: TGCAGTGCTAGAGAAGGGGGAAATGAAAAACTGTTTTTT.

The chain combines TRBV28 with TRBJ2-5; weak D call: TRBD1 (5 bases). The last part of the DNA fits TRBJ2-4 better; the J call may be wrong. Germline V CDR1 and CDR2: MDHEN, SYDVKM. There are 16 residues in the CDR3. This chain's CDR3 is CASSFGQGVAKNIQYF. CDR3 sequence (DNA): TGTGCCAGCAGTTTTGGGCAGGGTGTAGCCAAAAACATTCAGTACTTC.

The genes are TRBV4-1 and TRBJ2-4; TRBD1 is a possible D gene (6 bases). Germline CDR1 MGHRA, CDR2 YSYEKL. This CDR3 has 14 amino acids. The V and J ends lost 1 base and 7 bases respectively, with 11 bases between them. CDR3 region: CASSQVTGLNIQYF. For the CDR3, the DNA is TGCGCCAGCAGCCAAGTAACAGGGTTGAACATTCAGTACTTC.

This chain uses TRBV5-8 with TRBJ1-1, with D tentatively TRBD1 (5 bases). Trimming pared 3 bases from V and 6 bases from J, leaving 18 bases between. Germline CDR1 SGHTS, CDR2 YDEGEE. The CDR3 is 15 amino acids. CDR3 sequence reads: CASSWGIGQTAEAFF. The CDR3 DNA sequence: TGTGCCAGCAGCTGGGGGATAGGACAAACGGCTGAAGCTTTCTTT.